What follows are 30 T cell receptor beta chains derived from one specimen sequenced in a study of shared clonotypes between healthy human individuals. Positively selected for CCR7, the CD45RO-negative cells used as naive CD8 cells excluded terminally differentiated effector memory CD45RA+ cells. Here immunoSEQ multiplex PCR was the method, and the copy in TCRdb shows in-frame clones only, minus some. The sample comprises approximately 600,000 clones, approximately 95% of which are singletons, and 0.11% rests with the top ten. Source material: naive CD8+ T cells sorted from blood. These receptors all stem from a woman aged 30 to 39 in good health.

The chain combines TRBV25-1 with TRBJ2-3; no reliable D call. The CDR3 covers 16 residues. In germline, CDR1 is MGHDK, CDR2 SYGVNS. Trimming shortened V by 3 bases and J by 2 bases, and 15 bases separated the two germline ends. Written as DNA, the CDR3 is TGTGCCAGCAGTGAGTCCCCCGCCGTTCCCACAGATACGCAGTATTTT. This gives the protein CASSESPAVPTDTQYF.

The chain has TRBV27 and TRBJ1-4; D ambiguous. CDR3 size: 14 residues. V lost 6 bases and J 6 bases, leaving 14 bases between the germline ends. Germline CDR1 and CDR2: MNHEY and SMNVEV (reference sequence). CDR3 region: CASSQGGMDEKLFF. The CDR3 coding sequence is TGTGCCAGCAGCCAAGGAGGGATGGATGAAAAACTGTTTTTT.

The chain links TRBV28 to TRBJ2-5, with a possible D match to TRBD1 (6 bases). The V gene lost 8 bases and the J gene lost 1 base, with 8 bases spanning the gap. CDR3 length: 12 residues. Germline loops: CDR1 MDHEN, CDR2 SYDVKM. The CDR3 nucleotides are TGTGCCAGCTCAGGGGTCCAAGAGACCCAGTACTTC. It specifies CASSGVQETQYF.

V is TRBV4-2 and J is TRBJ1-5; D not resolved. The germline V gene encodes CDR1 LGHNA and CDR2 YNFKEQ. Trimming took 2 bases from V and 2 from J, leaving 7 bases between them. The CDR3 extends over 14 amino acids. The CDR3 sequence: CASSQYVGNQPQHF. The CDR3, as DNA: TGTGCCAGCAGCCAATATGTGGGCAATCAGCCCCAGCATTTT.

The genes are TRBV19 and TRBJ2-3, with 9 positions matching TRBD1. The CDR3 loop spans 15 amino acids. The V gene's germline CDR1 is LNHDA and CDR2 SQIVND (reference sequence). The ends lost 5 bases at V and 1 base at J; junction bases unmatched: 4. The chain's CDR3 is CASSQRDRGTDTQYF. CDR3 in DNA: TGTGCCAGTAGTCAACGGGACAGGGGCACAGATACGCAGTATTTT.

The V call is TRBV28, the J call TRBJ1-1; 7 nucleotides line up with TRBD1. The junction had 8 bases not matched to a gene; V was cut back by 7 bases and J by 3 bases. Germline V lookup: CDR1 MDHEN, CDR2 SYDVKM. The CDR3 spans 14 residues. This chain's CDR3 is CASIGGGADTEAFF. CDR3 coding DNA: TGTGCCAGCATTGGAGGGGGCGCGGACACTGAAGCTTTCTTT.

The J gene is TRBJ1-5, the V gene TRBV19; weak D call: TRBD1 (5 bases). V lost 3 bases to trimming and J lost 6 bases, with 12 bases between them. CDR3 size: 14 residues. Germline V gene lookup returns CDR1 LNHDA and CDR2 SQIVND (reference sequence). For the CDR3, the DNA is TGTGCCAGTAGTATTAACGGGGGTGGTCAGCCCCAGCATTTT. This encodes CASSINGGGQPQHF.

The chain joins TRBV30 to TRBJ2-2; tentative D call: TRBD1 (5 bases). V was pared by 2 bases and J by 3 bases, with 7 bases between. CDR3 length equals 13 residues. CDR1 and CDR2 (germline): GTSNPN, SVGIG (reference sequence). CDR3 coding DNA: TGTGCCTGGAGTATAGGGGACACCGGGGAGCTGTTTTTT. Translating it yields CAWSIGDTGELFF.

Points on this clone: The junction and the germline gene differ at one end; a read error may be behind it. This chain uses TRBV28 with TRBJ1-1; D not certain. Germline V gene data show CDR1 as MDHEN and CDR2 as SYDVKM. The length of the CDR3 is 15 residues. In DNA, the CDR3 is TGTGCCAGCAGTTTCTCATGGACTGCGAACGCTGAAGCTTTCTTT. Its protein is CASSFSWTANAEAFF. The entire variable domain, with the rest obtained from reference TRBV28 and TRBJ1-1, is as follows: DVKVTQSSRYLVKRTGEKVFLECVQDMDHENMFWYRQDPGLGLRLIYFSYDVKMKEKGDIPEGYSVSREKKERFSLILESASTNQTSMYLCASSFSWTANAEAFFGQGTRLTVV.

CDR3: CASSQTGGAEQYF. The CDR3 DNA reads as TGCGCCAGCAGCCAAACAGGGGGAGCCGAGCAGTACTTC. The gene calls are TRBV4-1 and TRBJ2-7; 8 bases match TRBD1. V lost 2 bases to trimming and J lost 6 bases; unmatched junction nucleotides: 3. Germline CDR1 is MGHRA and CDR2 is YSYEKL. This CDR3 has 13 amino acids.

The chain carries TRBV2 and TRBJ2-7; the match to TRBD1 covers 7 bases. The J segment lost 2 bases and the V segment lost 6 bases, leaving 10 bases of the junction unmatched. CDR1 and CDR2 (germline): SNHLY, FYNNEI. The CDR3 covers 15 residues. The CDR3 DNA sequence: TGTGCCAGCAGGCCCCGGGACAGAATCCCCTACGAGCAGTACTTC. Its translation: CASRPRDRIPYEQYF.

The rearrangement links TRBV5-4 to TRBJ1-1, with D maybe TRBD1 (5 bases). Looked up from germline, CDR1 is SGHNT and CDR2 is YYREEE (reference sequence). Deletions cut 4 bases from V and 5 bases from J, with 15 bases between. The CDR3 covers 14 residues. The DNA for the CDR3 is TGTGCCAGCAGCCCGAGGGGAATTGGGACTGAAGCTTTCTTT. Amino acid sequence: CASSPRGIGTEAFF. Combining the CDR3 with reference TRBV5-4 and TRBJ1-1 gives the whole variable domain ETGVTQSPTHLIKTRGQQVTLRCSSQSGHNTVSWYQQALGQGPQFIFQYYREEENGRGNFPPRFSGLQFPNYSSELNVNALELDDSALYLCASSPRGIGTEAFFGQGTRLTVV.

CDR3 sequence: CASSPDRFSILVEAFF. Here the CDR3 DNA reads TGCGCCAGCAGTCCAGACAGGTTCTCTATCCTGGTTGAAGCTTTCTTT. The J gene is TRBJ1-1, the V gene TRBV4-1, with TRBD1 as a possible D gene (6 bases). This CDR3 has 16 residues. V lost 6 bases and J 7 bases, leaving 24 bases between the germline ends. Germline CDR1 reads MGHRA; CDR2 reads YSYEKL.

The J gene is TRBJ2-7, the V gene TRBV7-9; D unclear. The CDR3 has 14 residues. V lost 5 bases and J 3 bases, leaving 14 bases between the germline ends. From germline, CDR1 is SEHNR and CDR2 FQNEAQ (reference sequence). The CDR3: CASSVVDSSYEQYF. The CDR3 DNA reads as TGTGCCAGCAGCGTCGTAGATTCCAGCTACGAGCAGTACTTC.

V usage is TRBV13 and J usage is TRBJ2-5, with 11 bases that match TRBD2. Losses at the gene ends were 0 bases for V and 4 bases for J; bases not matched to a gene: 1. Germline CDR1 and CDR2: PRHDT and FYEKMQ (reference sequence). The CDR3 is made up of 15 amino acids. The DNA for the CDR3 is TGTGCCAGCAGCTTAGGTCTAGCGGGAGGAGAGACCCAGTACTTC. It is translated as CASSLGLAGGETQYF.

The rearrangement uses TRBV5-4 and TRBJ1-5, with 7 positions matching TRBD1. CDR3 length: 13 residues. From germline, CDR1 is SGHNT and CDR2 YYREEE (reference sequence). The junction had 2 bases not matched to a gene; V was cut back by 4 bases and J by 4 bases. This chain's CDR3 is CASSMGQNQPQHF. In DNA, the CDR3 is TGTGCCAGCAGCATGGGACAGAATCAGCCCCAGCATTTT.

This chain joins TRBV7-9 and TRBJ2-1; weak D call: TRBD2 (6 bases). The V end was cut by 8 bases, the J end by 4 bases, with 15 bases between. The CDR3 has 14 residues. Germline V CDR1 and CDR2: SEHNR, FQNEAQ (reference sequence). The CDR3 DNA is TGTGCCAGCGAGGGCCTAGCGAGTTACAATGAGCAGTTCTTC. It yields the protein CASEGLASYNEQFF.

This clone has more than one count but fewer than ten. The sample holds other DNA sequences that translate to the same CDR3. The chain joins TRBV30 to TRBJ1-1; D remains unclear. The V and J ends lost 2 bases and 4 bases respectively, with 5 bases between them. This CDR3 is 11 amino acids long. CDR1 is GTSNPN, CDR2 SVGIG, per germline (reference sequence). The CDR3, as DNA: TGTGCCTGGAGTATCGGCACTGAAGCTTTCTTT. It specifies CAWSIGTEAFF.

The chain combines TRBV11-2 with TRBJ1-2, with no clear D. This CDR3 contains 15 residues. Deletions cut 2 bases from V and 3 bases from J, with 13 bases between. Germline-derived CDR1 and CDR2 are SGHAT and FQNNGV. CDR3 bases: TGTGCCAGCAGCTTATGGGGAGAAGCGTACTATGGCTACACCTTC. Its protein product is CASSLWGEAYYGYTF.

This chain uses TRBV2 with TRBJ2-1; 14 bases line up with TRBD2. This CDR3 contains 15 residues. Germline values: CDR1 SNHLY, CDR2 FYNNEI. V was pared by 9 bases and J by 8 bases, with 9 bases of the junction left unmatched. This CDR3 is CARVKGTSGSDEQFF. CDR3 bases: TGTGCCAGAGTTAAGGGGACTAGCGGGAGTGATGAGCAGTTCTTC.

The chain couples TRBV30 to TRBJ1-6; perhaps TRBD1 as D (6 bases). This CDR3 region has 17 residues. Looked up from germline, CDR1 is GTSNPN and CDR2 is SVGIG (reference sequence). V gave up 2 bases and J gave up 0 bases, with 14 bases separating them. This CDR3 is CAWSTKDRYSYNSPLHF. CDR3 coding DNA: TGTGCCTGGAGTACCAAGGACAGATACTCCTATAATTCACCCCTCCACTTT.

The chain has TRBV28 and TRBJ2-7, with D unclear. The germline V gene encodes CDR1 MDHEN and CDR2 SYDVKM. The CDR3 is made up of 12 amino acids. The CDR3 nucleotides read TGTGCTACGGCAGGTTCCTCCTACGAGCAGTACTTC. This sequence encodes CATAGSSYEQYF.

CDR3 sequence: CASSLWKGTRHEQYF. As DNA, the CDR3 is TGTGCCAGCAGTTTATGGAAGGGAACGCGGCACGAGCAGTACTTC. V usage is TRBV27 and J usage is TRBJ2-7, with D unclear. Germline CDR1 reads MNHEY; CDR2 reads SMNVEV (reference sequence). The CDR3 is 15 residues long. Trimming left V 1 base short and J 5 bases short, with 15 bases between.

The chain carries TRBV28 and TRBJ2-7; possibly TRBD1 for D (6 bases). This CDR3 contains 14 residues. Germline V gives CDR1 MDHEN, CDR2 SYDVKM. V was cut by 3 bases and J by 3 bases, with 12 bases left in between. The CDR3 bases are TGTGCCAGCAGTTTCAATACAGGGAACTACGAGCAGTACTTC. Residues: CASSFNTGNYEQYF.

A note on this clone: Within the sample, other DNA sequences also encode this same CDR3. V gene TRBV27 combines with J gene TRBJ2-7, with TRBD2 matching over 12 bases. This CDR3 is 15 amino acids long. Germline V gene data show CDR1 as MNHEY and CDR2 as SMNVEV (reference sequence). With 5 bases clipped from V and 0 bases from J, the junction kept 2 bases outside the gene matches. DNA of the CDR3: TGTGCCAGCAGTCTGACTAGCGGGAGCTCCTACGAGCAGTACTTC. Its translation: CASSLTSGSSYEQYF.

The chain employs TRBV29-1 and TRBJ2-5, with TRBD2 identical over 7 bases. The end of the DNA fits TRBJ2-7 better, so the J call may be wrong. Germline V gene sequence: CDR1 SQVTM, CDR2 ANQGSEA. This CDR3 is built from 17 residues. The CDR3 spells CSVELNHLPLAVYEQYF. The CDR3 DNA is TGCAGCGTTGAGCTCAATCATTTACCCCTAGCGGTCTACGAGCAGTACTTC.

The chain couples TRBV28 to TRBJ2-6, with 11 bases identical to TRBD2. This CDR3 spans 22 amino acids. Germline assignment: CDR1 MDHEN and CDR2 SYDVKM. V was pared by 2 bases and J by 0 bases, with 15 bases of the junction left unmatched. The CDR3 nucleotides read TGTGCCAGCAGTTTAGAGGGGCCAGTGGAACTAGCGGGAGCCTCTGGGGCCAACGTCCTGACTTTC. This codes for CASSLEGPVELAGASGANVLTF.

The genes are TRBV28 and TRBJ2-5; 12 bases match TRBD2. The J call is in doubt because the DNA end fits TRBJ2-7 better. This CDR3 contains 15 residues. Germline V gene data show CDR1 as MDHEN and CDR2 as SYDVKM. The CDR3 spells CASSSRTSGIYEQYF. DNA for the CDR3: TGTGCCAGCAGTTCCCGGACTAGCGGGATCTACGAGCAGTACTTC.

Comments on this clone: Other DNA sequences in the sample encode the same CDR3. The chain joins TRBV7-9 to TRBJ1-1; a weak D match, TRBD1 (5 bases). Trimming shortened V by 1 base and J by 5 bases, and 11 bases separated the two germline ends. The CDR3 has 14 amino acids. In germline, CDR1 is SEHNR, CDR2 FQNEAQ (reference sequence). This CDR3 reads CASSLGQGRTEAFF. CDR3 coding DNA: TGTGCCAGCAGCTTAGGTCAGGGCAGGACTGAAGCTTTCTTT.

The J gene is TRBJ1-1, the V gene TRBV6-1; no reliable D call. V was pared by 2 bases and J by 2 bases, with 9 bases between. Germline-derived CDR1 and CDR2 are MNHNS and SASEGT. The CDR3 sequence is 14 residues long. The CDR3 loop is CASSETALNTEAFF. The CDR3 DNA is TGTGCCAGCAGTGAAACAGCACTCAACACTGAAGCTTTCTTT.